This TCR beta chain was obtained from a study of response to subunit inactivated influenza vaccine. This CDR3 has 15 residues. V dropped 7 bases and J dropped 3 bases, with 17 bases sitting between them. Germline CDR1 reads SGHTA; CDR2 reads FQGNSA. Each CDR3 protein gets one entry after TCRdb re-called the RT-PCR reads with MiXCR. The table includes hundreds of thousands of distinct CDR3 sequences, more than 11% detected once. This clonotype was seen only a few times. The starting material was PBMCs from blood, obtained 14 days before vaccination. The TCR originated in a man aged 45-65 years who received an inactivated influenza vaccine. V gene TRBV7-2 combines with J gene TRBJ2-3; perhaps D is TRBD1 or TRBD2 (6 bases each). The chain's CDR3 is CASTGATFRTDTQYF. CDR3 DNA sequence: TGTGCCAGCACGGGGGCTACATTCAGGACAGATACGCAGTATTTT.